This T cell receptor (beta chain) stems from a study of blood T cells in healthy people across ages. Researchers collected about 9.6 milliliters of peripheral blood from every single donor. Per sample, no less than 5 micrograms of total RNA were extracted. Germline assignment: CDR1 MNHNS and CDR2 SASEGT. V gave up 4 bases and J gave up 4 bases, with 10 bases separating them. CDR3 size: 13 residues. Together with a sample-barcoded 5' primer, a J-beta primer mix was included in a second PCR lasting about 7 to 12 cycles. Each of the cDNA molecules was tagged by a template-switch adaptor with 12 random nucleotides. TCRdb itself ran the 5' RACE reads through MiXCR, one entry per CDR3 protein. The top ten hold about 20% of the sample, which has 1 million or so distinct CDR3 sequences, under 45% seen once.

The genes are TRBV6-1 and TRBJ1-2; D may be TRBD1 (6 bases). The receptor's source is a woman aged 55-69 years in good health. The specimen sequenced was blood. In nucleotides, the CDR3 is TGTGCCAGCAGTGGGGGGCTGGCCTATGGCTACACCTTC. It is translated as CASSGGLAYGYTF.